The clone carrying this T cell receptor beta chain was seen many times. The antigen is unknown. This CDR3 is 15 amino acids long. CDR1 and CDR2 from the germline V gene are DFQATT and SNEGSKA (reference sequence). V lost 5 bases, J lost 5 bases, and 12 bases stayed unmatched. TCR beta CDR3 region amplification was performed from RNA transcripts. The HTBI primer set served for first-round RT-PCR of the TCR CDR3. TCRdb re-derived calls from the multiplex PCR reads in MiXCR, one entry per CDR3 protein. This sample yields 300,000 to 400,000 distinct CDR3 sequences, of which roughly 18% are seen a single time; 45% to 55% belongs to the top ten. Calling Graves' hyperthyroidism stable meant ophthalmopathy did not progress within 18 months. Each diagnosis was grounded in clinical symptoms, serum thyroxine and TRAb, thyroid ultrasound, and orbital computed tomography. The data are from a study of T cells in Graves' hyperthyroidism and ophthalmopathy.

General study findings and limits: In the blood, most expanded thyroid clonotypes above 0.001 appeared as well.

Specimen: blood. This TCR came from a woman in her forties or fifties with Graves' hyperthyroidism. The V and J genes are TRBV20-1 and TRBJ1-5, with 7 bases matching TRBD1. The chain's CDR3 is CSASTTHRGDQPQHF. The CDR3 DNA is TGCAGTGCTTCCACGACCCACAGGGGTGATCAGCCCCAGCATTTT.